These T cell receptor beta chains were read from a single sample in a study of blood T cell repertoires in COVID-19. Repertoires were generated with immunoSEQ multiplex PCR, while TCRdb's copy carries only in-frame clones and drops some. The table lists hundreds of thousands of clones, roughly 81% of them singletons. Sample: peripheral blood. Receptors were obtained from a man aged 35-49 years with acute or convalescent COVID-19. CDR3s include the opening cysteine and the closing phenylalanine or tryptophan. The D gene is left open where the match is weak. Where a row states a size, it is once, few, many or the class of an expanded clone; other rows omit it.

d_gene	abundance	j_gene	v_gene	CDR3nt	CDR3aa
TRBD1	few	TRBJ1-5	TRBV19	TGTGCCAGTAGTTGGGACAGGGTGGGCAATCAGCCCCAGCATTTT	CASSWDRVGNQPQHF
.	.	TRBJ2-7	TRBV11-2	TGTGCCAGCAGCTTGCGGAGGGACGAGCAGTACTTC	CASSLRRDEQYF
TRBD1	.	TRBJ1-2	TRBV7-2	TGTGCCAGCAGCACAGGGGATTGGCGGGGCTACACCTTC	CASSTGDWRGYTF
.	many	TRBJ2-3	TRBV4-3	TGCGCCAGCAGCCAAGTGGGGGGGGGCACGGATACGCAGTATTTT	CASSQVGGGTDTQYF
TRBD2	.	TRBJ2-3	TRBV27	TGTGCCAGCGGGCGTAGCGGGGCCACAGATACGCAGTATTTT	CASGRSGATDTQYF
.	.	TRBJ1-2	TRBV24-1	TGTGCCACCAGTGATTCCCGGGACGGAGGGCGCCCTAACTATGGCTACACCTTC	CATSDSRDGGRPNYGYTF
.	.	TRBJ1-1	TRBV10-3	TGTGCCATCAGAGAGACCAGGGAATTGAACACTGAAGCTTTCTTT	CAIRETRELNTEAFF
TRBD1	.	TRBJ1-3	TRBV11-2	TGTGCCAGCAGCCCCCCGGCCCCGACAGGGACTGGAAACACCATATATTTT	CASSPPAPTGTGNTIYF
.	.	TRBJ2-1	TRBV19	TGTGCCAGTAGTAGTGGGGGCCACTACAATGAGCAGTTCTTC	CASSSGGHYNEQFF
.	.	TRBJ2-5	TRBV5-8	TGTGCCAGCAGCTGGAGACCGGGCCAAGAGACCCAGTACTTC	CASSWRPGQETQYF
TRBD1	.	TRBJ1-5	TRBV7-2	TGTGCCAGCAGCTTAATAGGGACAGTAAATCAGCCCCAGCATTTT	CASSLIGTVNQPQHF
TRBD1	.	TRBJ1-2	TRBV7-3	TGTGCCAGCAGCCCTCGGACAGGGGGAAGTCCCTATGGCTACACCTTC	CASSPRTGGSPYGYTF
TRBD1	.	TRBJ1-1	TRBV19	TGTGCCAGTGCCGTGGACAGGGACACTGAAGCTTTCTTT	CASAVDRDTEAFF